This is a list of T cell receptor beta chains from one sample in a study of T-cell memory formation after mild COVID-19. In TCRdb, the 5' RACE reads were re-called with MiXCR into one record per CDR3 protein. The table shows a few hundred thousand distinct CDR3 sequences, with around 15% occurring only once. The sequencing input was PBMCs or a T cell subset sorted from them (not recorded which). These receptors originate from a man younger than 35 who had mild COVID-19 (a few samples of this study predate the infection). Cell type and time point are not known. The CDR3 runs from the conserved cysteine through the conserved F or W. D genes are given only for firm matches. Clone size is stated in some rows and not others, as once, few, many or a class when expanded.

clone size	D gene	CDR3 length	V gene	J gene	CDR3 DNA	CDR3 protein
many	TRBD1	13	TRBV7-2	TRBJ1-1	TGTGCCAGCAGCTCTCCAGGGGGCACTGAAGCTTTCTTT	CASSSPGGTEAFF
few	NA	10	TRBV29-1	TRBJ1-1	TGCAGCGTAGCGGGGACTGAAGCTTTCTTT	CSVAGTEAFF
many	TRBD2	15	TRBV4-3	TRBJ2-1	TGCGCCAGCAGCCAAGATCGGGGGGGGTATGGTGAGCAGTTCTTC	CASSQDRGGYGEQFF
NA	NA	13	TRBV6-1	TRBJ2-7	TGTGCCAGCAGTGAGGACCAAACCTACGAGCAGTACTTC	CASSEDQTYEQYF
NA	NA	13	TRBV6-2/TRBV6-3	TRBJ1-5	TGTGCCAGCAGTTACCTGGGAAATCAGCCCCAGCATTTT	CASSYLGNQPQHF
NA	TRBD1	15	TRBV2	TRBJ2-2	TGTGCCAGCAGTGACGACTGGACAGGGCTCGGGGAGCTGTTTTTT	CASSDDWTGLGELFF
NA	TRBD1	17	TRBV4-1	TRBJ1-6	TGCGCCAGCAGCCGCCGGACCCCGGGACAGGTTAATTCACCCCTCCACTTT	CASSRRTPGQVNSPLHF
NA	NA	18	TRBV4-1	TRBJ1-6	TGCGCCAGCAGCCCACGGGGTGGGTGGGGCTTACGAAATTCACCCCTCCACTTT	CASSPRGGWGLRNSPLHF
NA	NA	18	TRBV23-1	TRBJ1-1	TGCGCCAGCAGCAGTCCCGATGATTCCCCTACCGAGAGCACTGAAGCTTTCTTT	CASSSPDDSPTESTEAFF
many	NA	12	TRBV6-2/TRBV6-3	TRBJ1-6	TGTGCCAGCAGTTACCGGGATTCACCCCTCCACTTT	CASSYRDSPLHF
many	NA	15	TRBV7-9	TRBJ2-5	TGTGCCAGCAGCCCCTCGGAGGGGCGAGGGGAGACCCAGTACTTC	CASSPSEGRGETQYF
NA	TRBD1	12	TRBV29-1	TRBJ1-2	TGCAGCGTTGGGGACAGGGGTATTGGCTACACCTTC	CSVGDRGIGYTF
few	NA	15	TRBV12-3/TRBV12-4	TRBJ1-1	TGTGCCAGCAGTCTTTACAGGGATATGAACACTGAAGCTTTCTTT	CASSLYRDMNTEAFF
NA	TRBD1	16	TRBV7-6	TRBJ2-1	TGTGCCAGCAGCTCACAGGGGGGTGGCACCGACAATGAGCAGTTCTTC	CASSSQGGGTDNEQFF
few	TRBD2	16	TRBV5-4	TRBJ2-1	TGTGCCAGCAGCTTGGCCGGGGGGGCCTCCTACAATGAGCAGTTCTTC	CASSLAGGASYNEQFF
few	TRBD2	14	TRBV20-1	TRBJ2-3	TGCAGTGCTAGATTAGCGGGGACCACAGATACGCAGTATTTT	CSARLAGTTDTQYF
NA	NA	15	TRBV4-3	TRBJ2-1	TGCGCCAGCAGCCAGGAGAGGGGGTACTACACTGAGCAGTTCTTC	CASSQERGYYTEQFF
many	NA	16	TRBV15	TRBJ2-7	TGTGCCACCAGCAGAGTAGGTTGGGGATCTCGGTACGAGCAGTACTTC	CATSRVGWGSRYEQYF
few	NA	16	TRBV5-1	TRBJ1-3	TGCGCCAGCAGCTCCTCCCGCGCTAGCTCTGGAAACACCATATATTTT	CASSSSRASSGNTIYF
NA	NA	18	TRBV4-1	TRBJ2-3	TGCGCCAGCAGCCCGCGACAGTTTGGGCCTCGGGGCACAGATACGCAGTATTTT	CASSPRQFGPRGTDTQYF
few	NA	14	TRBV12-3/TRBV12-4	TRBJ2-7	TGTGCCAGCAGCCGACAGGCCGCCTCCTACGAGCAGTACTTC	CASSRQAASYEQYF
NA	NA	16	TRBV20-1	TRBJ1-1	TGCAGTGCTAGCCCCGAACAGGGCACCGTAGGCACTGAAGCTTTCTTT	CSASPEQGTVGTEAFF
few	NA	13	TRBV20-1	TRBJ1-1	TGCAGTGCAGGAAAGGGCCGGACAGAAGAAGCTTTCTTT	CSAGKGRTEEAFF
NA	NA	17	TRBV6-5	TRBJ1-1	TGTGCCAGCAGTTATGGCCGTCCGGTGGGGGTGAACACTGAAGCTTTCTTT	CASSYGRPVGVNTEAFF
NA	TRBD2	15	TRBV7-2	TRBJ2-7	TGTGCCAGCAGCTTAGGCTTAGCGGGGTTCTACGAGCAGTACTTC	CASSLGLAGFYEQYF
few	TRBD1	11	TRBV20-1	TRBJ2-3	TGCAGTGCCCAGGGGGCAGATACGCAGTATTTT	CSAQGADTQYF
NA	TRBD1	18	TRBV4-3	TRBJ2-7	TGCGCCAGCAGCCAAGATCATGCAGGGGGCAGGTTCTCCTACGAGCAGTACTTC	CASSQDHAGGRFSYEQYF
NA	TRBD1	15	TRBV6-6	TRBJ1-5	TGTGCCAGCAGTTACCCGGACAGGGTCAATCAGCCCCAGCATTTT	CASSYPDRVNQPQHF
few	NA	13	TRBV5-5	TRBJ1-4	TGTGCCAGCAGCTCAGACATGGGAGAAAAACTGTTTTTT	CASSSDMGEKLFF
NA	NA	14	TRBV7-9	TRBJ1-2	TGTGCCAGCAGCTTAGTTGTGGGGCCTCATGGCTACACCTTC	CASSLVVGPHGYTF
few	NA	16	TRBV7-9	TRBJ2-3	TGTGCCAGCAGCTTTTCGACCTGGGTCGGCACAGATACGCAGTATTTT	CASSFSTWVGTDTQYF
NA	NA	16	TRBV5-1	TRBJ2-3	TGCGCCAGCAGCTTGGACGTAGGCCATAGCACAGATACGCAGTATTTT	CASSLDVGHSTDTQYF
many	TRBD1	13	TRBV11-2	TRBJ2-7	TGTGCCAGCAGTCCAGACAGGGGGGGCGAGCAGTACTTC	CASSPDRGGEQYF
few	TRBD2	15	TRBV7-9	TRBJ2-5	TGTGCCAGCAGCTTGGTCCAGCGGGGGGAAGAGACCCAGTACTTC	CASSLVQRGEETQYF
NA	TRBD1	14	TRBV19	TRBJ2-7	TGTGCCAGTAGTATTCAGGGGGCGGCCTACGAGCAGTACTTC	CASSIQGAAYEQYF
few	NA	15	TRBV9	TRBJ2-3	TGTGCCAGCAGCGTAGGTCTAGGAAAGACAGATACGCAGTATTTT	CASSVGLGKTDTQYF
few	NA	12	TRBV7-9	TRBJ1-2	TGTGCCAGCAGCTCAACGTCTCGTGGCTACACCTTC	CASSSTSRGYTF
NA	NA	13	TRBV2	TRBJ1-1	TGTGCCAGCAGTTCAACAGAGAACACTGAAGCTTTCTTT	CASSSTENTEAFF
few	NA	16	TRBV25-1	TRBJ2-1	TGTGCCAGCAGTGAATGGGCCGCACAGGGTTACAATGAGCAGTTCTTC	CASSEWAAQGYNEQFF
few	TRBD1	16	TRBV19	TRBJ2-3	TGTGCCAGTAGGAAACTGCAGGGGCAGGGGGCGAATACGCAGTATTTT	CASRKLQGQGANTQYF
NA	TRBD1	16	TRBV6-6	TRBJ2-2	TGTGCCAGCAGTTCTCTGGGACAGAAGAACACCGGGGAGCTGTTTTTT	CASSSLGQKNTGELFF
few	NA	13	TRBV9	TRBJ1-1	TGTGCCAGCAGCGTAGATGGGGGAACCGAAGCTTTCTTT	CASSVDGGTEAFF
NA	NA	15	TRBV27	TRBJ1-2	TGTGCCAGCAGTTTATCCCCTCCACGGGACTATGGCTACACCTTC	CASSLSPPRDYGYTF
few	NA	16	TRBV6-1	TRBJ2-2	TGTGCCAGCAGTTACACGGACAGAGCGAACACCGGGGAGCTGTTTTTT	CASSYTDRANTGELFF
few	NA	16	TRBV7-8	TRBJ1-4	TGTGCCAGCAGCTTAGAACGCAGGGAACCGAATGAAAAACTGTTTTTT	CASSLERREPNEKLFF
NA	NA	16	TRBV11-2	TRBJ2-1	TGTGCCAGCAGCTTAGGCAGTGGCATAGCCTACAATGAGCAGTTCTTC	CASSLGSGIAYNEQFF
NA	NA	14	TRBV7-9	TRBJ2-2	TGTGCCAGCAGCTTGGCGTCCTACACCGGGGAGCTGTTTTTT	CASSLASYTGELFF
NA	NA	16	TRBV6-5	TRBJ2-3	TGTGCCAGCAGTTACTTAGGGACGGGGGCCACAGATACGCAGTATTTT	CASSYLGTGATDTQYF
NA	TRBD2	14	TRBV20-1	TRBJ2-1	TGCAGTGCCCCGTTGCTAGCGGGTTACAATGAGCAGTTCTTC	CSAPLLAGYNEQFF
NA	NA	12	TRBV6-6	TRBJ2-3	TGTGCCAGCAGTACCCTAACAGATACGCAGTATTTT	CASSTLTDTQYF